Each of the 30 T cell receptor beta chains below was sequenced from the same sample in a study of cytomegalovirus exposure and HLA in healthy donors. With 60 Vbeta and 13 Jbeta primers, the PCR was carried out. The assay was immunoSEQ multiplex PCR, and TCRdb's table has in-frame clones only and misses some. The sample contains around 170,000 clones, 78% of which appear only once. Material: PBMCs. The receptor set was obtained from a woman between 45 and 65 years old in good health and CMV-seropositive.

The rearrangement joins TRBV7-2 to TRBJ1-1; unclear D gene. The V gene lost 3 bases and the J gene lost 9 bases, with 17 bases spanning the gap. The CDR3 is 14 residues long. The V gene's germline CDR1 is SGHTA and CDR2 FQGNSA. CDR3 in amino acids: CASSFATAPLKAFF. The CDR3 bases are TGTGCCAGCAGCTTCGCCACAGCACCCCTCAAAGCTTTCTTT. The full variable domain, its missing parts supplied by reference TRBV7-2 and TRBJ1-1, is GAGVSQSPSNKVTEKGKDVELRCDPISGHTALYWYRQSLGQGLEFLIYFQGNSAPDKSGLPSDRFSAERTGGSVSTLTIQRTQQEDSAVYLCASSFATAPLKAFFGQGTRLTVV.

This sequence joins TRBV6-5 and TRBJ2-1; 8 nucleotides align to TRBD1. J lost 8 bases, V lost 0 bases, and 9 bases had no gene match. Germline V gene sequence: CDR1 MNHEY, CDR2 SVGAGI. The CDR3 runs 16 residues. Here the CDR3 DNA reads TGTGCCAGCAGTTACTCGGTGGGACAGGTTGGACATGAGCAGTTCTTC. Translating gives CASSYSVGQVGHEQFF.

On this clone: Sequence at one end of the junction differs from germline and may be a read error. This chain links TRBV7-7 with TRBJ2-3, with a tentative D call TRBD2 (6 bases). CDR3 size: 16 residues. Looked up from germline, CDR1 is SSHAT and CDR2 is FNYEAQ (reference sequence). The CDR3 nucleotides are TGTGCTAGCAGCTTAGCCTATAGCGGAAACACAGATACGCAGTATTTT. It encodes CASSLAYSGNTDTQYF. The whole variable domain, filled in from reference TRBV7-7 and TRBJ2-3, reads GAGVSQSPRYKVTKRGQDVTLRCDPISSHATLYWYQQALGQGPEFLTYFNYEAQPDKSGLPSDRFSAERPEGSISTLTIQRTEQRDSAMYRCASSLAYSGNTDTQYFGPGTRLTVL.

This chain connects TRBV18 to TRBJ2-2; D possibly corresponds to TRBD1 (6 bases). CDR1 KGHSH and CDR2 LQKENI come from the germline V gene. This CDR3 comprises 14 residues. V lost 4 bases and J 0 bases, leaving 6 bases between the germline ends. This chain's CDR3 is CASSRGPNTGELFF. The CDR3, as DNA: TGTGCCAGCTCACGGGGGCCGAACACCGGGGAGCTGTTTTTT.

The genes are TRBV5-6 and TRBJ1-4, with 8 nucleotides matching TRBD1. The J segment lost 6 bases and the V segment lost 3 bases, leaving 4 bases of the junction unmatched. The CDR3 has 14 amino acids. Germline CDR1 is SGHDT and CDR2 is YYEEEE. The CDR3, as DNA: TGTGCCAGCAGCTATGGACAGGGAGATGAAAAACTGTTTTTT. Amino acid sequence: CASSYGQGDEKLFF.

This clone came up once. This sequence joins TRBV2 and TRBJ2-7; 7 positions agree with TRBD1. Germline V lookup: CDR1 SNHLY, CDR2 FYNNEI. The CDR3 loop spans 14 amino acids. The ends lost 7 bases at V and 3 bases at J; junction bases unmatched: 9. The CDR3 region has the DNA TGTGCCAGCACCCCGCCCCGGGACAGCTACGAGCAGTACTTC. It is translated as CASTPPRDSYEQYF.

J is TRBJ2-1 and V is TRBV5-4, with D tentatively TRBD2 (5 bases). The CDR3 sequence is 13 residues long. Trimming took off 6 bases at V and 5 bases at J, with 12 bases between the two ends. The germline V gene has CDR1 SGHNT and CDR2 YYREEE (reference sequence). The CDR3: CASNVVGDNEQFF. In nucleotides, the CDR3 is TGTGCCAGCAATGTCGTGGGAGACAATGAGCAGTTCTTC.

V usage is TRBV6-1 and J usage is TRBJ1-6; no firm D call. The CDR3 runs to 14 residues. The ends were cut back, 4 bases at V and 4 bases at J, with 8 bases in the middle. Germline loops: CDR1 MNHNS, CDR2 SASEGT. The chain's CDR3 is CASSGQTYNSPLHF. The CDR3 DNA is TGTGCCAGCAGTGGTCAGACTTATAATTCACCCCTCCACTTT.

CDR3 DNA sequence: TGTGCCATCAGTCAAATCGCGGAGACCCAGTACTTC. Translation: CAISQIAETQYF. This chain uses TRBV10-3 with TRBJ2-5; D is unresolved. V lost 5 bases and J 5 bases, leaving 9 bases between the germline ends. The CDR3 is made up of 12 amino acids. Germline lookup yields CDR1 ENHRY and CDR2 SYGVKD.

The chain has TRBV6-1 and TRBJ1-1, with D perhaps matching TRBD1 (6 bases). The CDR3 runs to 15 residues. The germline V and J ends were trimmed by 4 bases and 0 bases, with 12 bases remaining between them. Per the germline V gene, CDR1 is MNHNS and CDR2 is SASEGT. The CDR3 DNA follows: TGTGCCAGCAGTGGACGTTCAGGGGTGAACACTGAAGCTTTCTTT. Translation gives CASSGRSGVNTEAFF.

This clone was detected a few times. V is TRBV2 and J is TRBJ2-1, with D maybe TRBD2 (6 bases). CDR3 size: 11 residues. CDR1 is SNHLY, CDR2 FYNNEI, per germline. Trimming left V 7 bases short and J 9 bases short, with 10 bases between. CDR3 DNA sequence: TGTGCCAGCATGGTGGGAGGTGAGCAGTTCTTC. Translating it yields CASMVGGEQFF.

The CDR3 loop reads CASSFNQGGGYGYTF. The CDR3 DNA sequence: TGCGCCAGCAGCTTCAATCAGGGAGGTGGCTATGGCTACACCTTC. V gene TRBV4-3 combines with J gene TRBJ1-2; maybe TRBD1 (5 bases). CDR1 is LGHNA and CDR2 is YSLEER in the germline V gene. Deletions cut 5 bases from V and 4 bases from J, with 17 bases between. CDR3 length equals 15 residues.

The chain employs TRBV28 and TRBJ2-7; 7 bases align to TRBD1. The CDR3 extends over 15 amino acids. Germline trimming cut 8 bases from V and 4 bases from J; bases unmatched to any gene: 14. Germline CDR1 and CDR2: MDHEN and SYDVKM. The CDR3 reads CASFAAFGTAYEQYF. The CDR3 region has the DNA TGTGCCAGCTTTGCGGCCTTCGGGACAGCTTACGAGCAGTACTTC.

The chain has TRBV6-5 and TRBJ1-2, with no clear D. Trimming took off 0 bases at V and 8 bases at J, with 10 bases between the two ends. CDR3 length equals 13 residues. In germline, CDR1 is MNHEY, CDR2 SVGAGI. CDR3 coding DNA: TGTGCCAGCAGTTACTCGGCGGGGTTGGGCTACACCTTC. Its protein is CASSYSAGLGYTF.

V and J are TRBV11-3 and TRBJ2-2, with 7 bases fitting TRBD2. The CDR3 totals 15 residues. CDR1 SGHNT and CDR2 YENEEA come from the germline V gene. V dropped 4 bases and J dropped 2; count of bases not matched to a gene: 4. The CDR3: CASSSSGSNTGELFF. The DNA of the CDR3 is TGTGCCAGCAGCTCTAGCGGCAGTAACACCGGGGAGCTGTTTTTT.

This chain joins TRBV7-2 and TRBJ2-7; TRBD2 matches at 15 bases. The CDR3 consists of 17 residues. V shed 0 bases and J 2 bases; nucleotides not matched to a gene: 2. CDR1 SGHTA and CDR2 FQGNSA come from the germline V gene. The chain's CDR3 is CASSLARTSGRAYEQYF. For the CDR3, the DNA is TGTGCCAGCAGCTTAGCCCGGACTAGCGGGAGGGCCTACGAGCAGTACTTC.

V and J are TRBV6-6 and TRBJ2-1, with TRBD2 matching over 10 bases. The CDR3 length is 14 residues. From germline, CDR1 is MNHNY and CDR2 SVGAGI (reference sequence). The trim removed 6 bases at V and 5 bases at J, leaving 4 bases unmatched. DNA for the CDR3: TGTGCCAGCAGGAGGACTAGCGGAGACAATGAGCAGTTCTTC. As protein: CASRRTSGDNEQFF.

This chain's CDR3 is CASSLSGAPGNTIYF. The CDR3 DNA follows: TGTGCCAGCAGCTTGTCAGGCGCTCCTGGAAACACCATATATTTT. The V and J genes are TRBV5-5 and TRBJ1-3; D unclear. The CDR3 length is 15 residues. Trimming shortened V by 1 base and J by 2 bases, and 10 bases separated the two germline ends. Germline CDR1 and CDR2: SGHKS and YYEKEE (reference sequence). Based on the CDR3 plus reference TRBV5-5 and TRBJ1-3, the full variable domain is DAGVTQSPTHLIKTRGQQVTLRCSPISGHKSVSWYQQVLGQGPQFIFQYYEKEERGRGNFPDRFSARQFPNYSSELNVNALLLGDSALYLCASSLSGAPGNTIYFGEGSWLTVV.

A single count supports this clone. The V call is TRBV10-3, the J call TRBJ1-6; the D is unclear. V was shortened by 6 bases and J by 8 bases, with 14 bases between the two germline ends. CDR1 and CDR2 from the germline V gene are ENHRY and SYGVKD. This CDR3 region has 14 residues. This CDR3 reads CAIRPEGGDSPLHF. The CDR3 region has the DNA TGTGCCATCAGACCAGAGGGTGGGGATTCACCCCTCCACTTT.

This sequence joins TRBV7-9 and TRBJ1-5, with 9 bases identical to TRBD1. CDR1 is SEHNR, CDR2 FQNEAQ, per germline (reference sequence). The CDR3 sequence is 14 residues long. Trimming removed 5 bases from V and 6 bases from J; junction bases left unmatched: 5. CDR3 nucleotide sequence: TGTGCCAGCAGCCGGGGACAGGGTAGTCAGCCCCAGCATTTT. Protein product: CASSRGQGSQPQHF.

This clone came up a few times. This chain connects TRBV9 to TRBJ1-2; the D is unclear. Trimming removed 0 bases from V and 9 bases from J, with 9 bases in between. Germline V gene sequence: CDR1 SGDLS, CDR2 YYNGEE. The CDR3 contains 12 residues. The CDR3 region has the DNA TGTGCCAGCAGCGTAGACGAGGCCAGCTACACCTTC. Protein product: CASSVDEASYTF.

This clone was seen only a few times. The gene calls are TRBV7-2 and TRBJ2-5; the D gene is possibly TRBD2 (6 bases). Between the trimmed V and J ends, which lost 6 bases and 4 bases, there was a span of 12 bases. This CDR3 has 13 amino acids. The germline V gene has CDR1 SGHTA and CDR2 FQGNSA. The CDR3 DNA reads TGTGCCAGCAGTACGCTCGGGGGAGAGACCCAGTACTTC. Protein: CASSTLGGETQYF.

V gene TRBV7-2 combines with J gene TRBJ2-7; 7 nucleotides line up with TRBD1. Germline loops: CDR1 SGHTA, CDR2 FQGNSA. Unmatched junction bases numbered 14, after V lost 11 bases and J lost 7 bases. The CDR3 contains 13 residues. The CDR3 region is CARGQLDPWEQYF. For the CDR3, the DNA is TGTGCCCGGGGACAGCTGGACCCCTGGGAGCAGTACTTC.

The CDR3 spells CASSLFGGGRGGSHEQFF. CDR3 DNA sequence: TGTGCCAGCAGCTTGTTTGGCGGTGGGCGGGGGGGCTCTCATGAGCAGTTCTTC. The J gene is TRBJ2-1, the V gene TRBV11-3; 9 nucleotides agree with TRBD2. The CDR3 runs 18 residues. The J segment lost 8 bases and the V segment lost 3 bases, leaving 17 bases of the junction unmatched. Per the germline V gene, CDR1 is SGHNT and CDR2 is YENEEA.

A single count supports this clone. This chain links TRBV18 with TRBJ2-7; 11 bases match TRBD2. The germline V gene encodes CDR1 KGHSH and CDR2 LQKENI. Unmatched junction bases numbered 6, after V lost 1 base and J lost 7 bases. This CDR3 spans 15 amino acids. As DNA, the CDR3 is TGTGCCAGCTCACCACGGTCTAGCGGGGGGAGTGAGCAGTACTTC. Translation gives CASSPRSSGGSEQYF.

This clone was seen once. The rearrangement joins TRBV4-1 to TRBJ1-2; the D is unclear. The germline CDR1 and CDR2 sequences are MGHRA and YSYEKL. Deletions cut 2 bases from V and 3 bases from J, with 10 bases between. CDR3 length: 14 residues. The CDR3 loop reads CASSQFFADYGYTF. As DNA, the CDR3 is TGCGCCAGCAGCCAATTCTTCGCAGACTATGGCTACACCTTC.

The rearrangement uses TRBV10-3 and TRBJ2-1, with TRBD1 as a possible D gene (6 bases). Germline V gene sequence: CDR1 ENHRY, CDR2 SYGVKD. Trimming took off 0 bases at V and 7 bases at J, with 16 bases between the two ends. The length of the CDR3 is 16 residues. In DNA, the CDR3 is TGTGCCATCAGTGAGTCGAAAGGGAACAGGGAGAATGAGCAGTTCTTC. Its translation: CAISESKGNRENEQFF.

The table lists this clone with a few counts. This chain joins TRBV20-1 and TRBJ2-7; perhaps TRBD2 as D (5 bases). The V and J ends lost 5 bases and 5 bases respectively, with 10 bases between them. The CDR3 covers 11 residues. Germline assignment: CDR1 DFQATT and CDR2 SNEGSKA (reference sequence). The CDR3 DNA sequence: TGCAGTGCTTCGGACTGGGACGAGCAGTACTTC. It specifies CSASDWDEQYF.

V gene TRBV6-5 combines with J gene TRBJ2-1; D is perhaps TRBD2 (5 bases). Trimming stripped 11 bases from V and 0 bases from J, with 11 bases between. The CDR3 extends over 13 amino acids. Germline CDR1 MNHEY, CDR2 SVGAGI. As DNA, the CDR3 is TGTGCCGCCCGGGGTAGCTCCTACAATGAGCAGTTCTTC. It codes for CAARGSSYNEQFF.

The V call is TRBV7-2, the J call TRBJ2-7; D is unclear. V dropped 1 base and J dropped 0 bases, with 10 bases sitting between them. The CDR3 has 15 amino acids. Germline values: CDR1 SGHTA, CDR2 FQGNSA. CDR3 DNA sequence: TGTGCCAGCAGCTTAGTAGATACAGCCTCCTACGAGCAGTACTTC. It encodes CASSLVDTASYEQYF.